Listed here is a single TCR beta chain. Its target is unknown. Amplification used 60 Vbeta primers and 13 Jbeta primers. Clones were read by immunoSEQ multiplex PCR, and TCRdb kept only the in-frame ones, dropping some. The sample consists of about 250,000 clones, more than 55% of them appearing once. CDR3 length: 16 residues. In germline, CDR1 is SGHTS, CDR2 YDEGEE. J gave up 1 base and V 4 bases, and 3 bases lay outside the gene matches. The data belong to a study of cytomegalovirus exposure and HLA in healthy donors. General study points: A later analysis showed HLA-associated TCR beta chains outstripping equally common others in clonal expansion. Through in vitro validation, three CMV-associated chains were shown to be specific for CMV antigens. Exclusion applied to some V segments, including TRBV6-2 and TRBV6-3, as they were indistinguishable. Across donors, most TCRs were seen rarely, yet some public ones were widespread.

The chain combines TRBV5-8 with TRBJ2-2; TRBD2 matches 11 bases. The sequence came from a female donor in good health and CMV-seronegative. The sample was PBMCs. The CDR3 DNA sequence: TGTGCCAGCAGCAGGGGGACTAGCGGGAACACCGGGGAGCTGTTTTTT. Translated, it gives CASSRGTSGNTGELFF.